The 23 T cell receptor beta chains below were found in one sample sequenced in a study of T cells in Graves' hyperthyroidism and ophthalmopathy. TCR beta CDR3 regions were amplified from RNA. A first-round RT-PCR of the TCR CDR3 used the HTBI primer set. TCRdb re-derived calls from the multiplex PCR reads in MiXCR, one entry per CDR3 protein. This sample yields hundreds of thousands of distinct CDR3 sequences, of which about 45% are seen a single time; 7% to 7.5% belongs to the top ten. Material for sequencing was peripheral blood or thyroid tissue (not recorded which). These receptors all stem from an adult man with Graves' disease, either hyperthyroidism or ophthalmopathy (not recorded which).

This clonotype showed up many times. This rearrangement joins TRBV9 to TRBJ1-1; 8 nucleotides agree with TRBD1. From germline, CDR1 is SGDLS and CDR2 YYNGEE. The ends lost 2 bases at V and 0 bases at J; junction bases unmatched: 3. The CDR3 is 15 residues long. CDR3 loop: CASSVGQDLNTEAFF. In nucleotides, the CDR3 is TGTGCCAGCAGCGTGGGACAGGACTTGAACACTGAAGCTTTCTTT. The full variable domain, in which reference TRBV9 and TRBJ1-1 provide the parts outside the CDR3, is DSGVTQTPKHLITATGQRVTLRCSPRSGDLSVYWYQQSLDQGLQFLIQYYNGEERAKGNILERFSAQQFPDLHSELNLSSLELGDSALYFCASSVGQDLNTEAFFGQGTRLTVV.

J is TRBJ1-2 and V is TRBV12-3 or TRBV12-4; TRBD1 matches at 9 bases. Germline trimming cut 3 bases from V and 0 bases from J; bases unmatched to any gene: 5. The CDR3 is 16 amino acids. The DNA of the CDR3 is TGTGCCAGCAGTTTCTCCTGGACAGGGGCTAACTATGGCTACACCTTC. Protein: CASSFSWTGANYGYTF.

This clonotype came up once. V usage is TRBV7-2 and J usage is TRBJ2-5; the D is unclear. The CDR3 has 13 residues. CDR1 is SGHTA and CDR2 is FQGNSA in the germline V gene. V lost 7 bases and J 7 bases, leaving 16 bases between the germline ends. The CDR3 spells CASTPSPRRTQYF. CDR3 DNA sequence: TGTGCCAGCACCCCCAGCCCCAGACGGACCCAGTACTTC.

At least ten counts were recorded for this clonotype. CDR3 sequence reads: CSASLVNSGNTIYF. CDR3 in DNA: TGCAGTGCTAGTTTGGTCAACTCTGGAAACACCATATATTTT. The V and J genes are TRBV20-1 and TRBJ1-3; no definite D call. The CDR3 runs to 14 residues. V was pared by 3 bases and J by 0 bases, with 9 bases between. Germline V gene data show CDR1 as DFQATT and CDR2 as SNEGSKA (reference sequence).

This chain uses TRBV7-9 with TRBJ2-7; D possibly corresponds to TRBD1 (5 bases). The V gene lost 5 bases and the J gene lost 2 bases, with 25 bases spanning the gap. CDR3 length: 18 amino acids. Germline CDR1 SEHNR, CDR2 FQNEAQ (reference sequence). This CDR3 reads CASSLPRLAPGKTYEQYF. DNA for the CDR3: TGTGCCAGCAGCCTACCGAGGTTGGCCCCAGGGAAAACCTACGAGCAGTACTTC.

The chain combines TRBV20-1 with TRBJ2-5; 11 bases fit TRBD2. After removal of 6 bases from V and 1 base from J, the junction contained 7 bases not matched to a gene. CDR1 and CDR2 (germline): DFQATT, SNEGSKA (reference sequence). The CDR3 spans 15 residues. CDR3 bases: TGCAGTGCCGCCTCTAGCGGGGGGCCCCAAGAGACCCAGTACTTC. It codes for CSAASSGGPQETQYF.

V gene TRBV5-1 combines with J gene TRBJ2-5, with D perhaps given as TRBD1 or TRBD2 (5 bases each). The CDR3 runs to 16 residues. Germline CDR1 and CDR2: SGHRS and YFSETQ. The V end lost 0 bases, the J end lost 2 bases, and 14 bases lay between the germline ends. This CDR3 is CASSLDPGRVQETQYF. The CDR3 DNA sequence: TGCGCCAGCAGCTTGGACCCGGGGCGAGTACAAGAGACCCAGTACTTC.

The V and J genes are TRBV12-3 or TRBV12-4 and TRBJ2-5; D uncertain. The CDR3 consists of 13 residues. V lost 7 bases and J 2 bases, leaving 11 bases between the germline ends. DNA of the CDR3: TGTGCCAGCAAATTACAACTACAAGAGACCCAGTACTTC. Translation: CASKLQLQETQYF.

The gene calls are TRBV10-3 and TRBJ1-2, with 8 nucleotides matching TRBD1. The CDR3 has 12 residues. J lost 5 bases, V lost 7 bases, and 3 bases had no gene match. From germline, CDR1 is ENHRY and CDR2 SYGVKD. The CDR3, as DNA: TGTGCCATCATGGGGACAGGATATGGCTACACCTTC. It specifies CAIMGTGYGYTF.

This clonotype has a handful of counts. V usage is TRBV20-1 and J usage is TRBJ2-7, with 12 bases matching TRBD2. The CDR3 consists of 15 residues. CDR1 and CDR2 (germline): DFQATT, SNEGSKA (reference sequence). Trimming removed 0 bases from V and 3 bases from J; junction bases left unmatched: 3. This chain's CDR3 is CSARETSGSGYEQYF. CDR3 nucleotide sequence: TGCAGTGCTAGAGAGACTAGCGGGAGTGGCTACGAGCAGTACTTC.

This clonotype was picked up a small number of times. V and J are TRBV12-3 or TRBV12-4 and TRBJ1-2, with D possibly matching TRBD1 (5 bases). The CDR3 is made up of 14 amino acids. The germline V and J ends were trimmed by 1 base and 3 bases, with 9 bases remaining between them. Here the CDR3 reads CASSLEAGHYGYTF. The CDR3, as DNA: TGTGCCAGCAGTTTAGAAGCAGGGCACTATGGCTACACCTTC.

This clonotype has more than one count but fewer than ten. The chain links TRBV20-1 to TRBJ1-2, with 9 bases aligning to TRBD1. The CDR3 has 13 amino acids. The J segment lost 4 bases and the V segment lost 3 bases, leaving 3 bases of the junction unmatched. Looked up from germline, CDR1 is DFQATT and CDR2 is SNEGSKA (reference sequence). CDR3 region: CSASTGGSYGYTF. CDR3 nucleotide sequence: TGCAGTGCTAGTACAGGGGGCAGCTATGGCTACACCTTC.

The chain recombines TRBV7-9 with TRBJ1-1, with D hard to call. V was trimmed by 5 bases and J by 6 bases, leaving 10 bases between them. Germline CDR1 and CDR2: SEHNR and FQNEAQ (reference sequence). This CDR3 is built from 12 residues. CDR3 DNA: TGTGCCAGCAGCGTGGGAGGGTCTGAAGCTTTCTTT. Its protein is CASSVGGSEAFF.

In its sample, this clonotype was seen a few times. The chain couples TRBV6-5 to TRBJ2-5; D gene unclear. Germline assignment: CDR1 MNHEY and CDR2 SVGAGI. The CDR3 has 15 residues. V was shortened by 4 bases and J by 0 bases, with 12 bases between the two germline ends. This CDR3 is CASSSQGLDQETQYF. The CDR3 DNA is TGTGCCAGCAGTTCACAAGGATTAGACCAAGAGACCCAGTACTTC.

The J gene is TRBJ1-4, the V gene TRBV10-3, with TRBD1 as a possible D gene (6 bases). V was cut by 5 bases and J by 7 bases, with 11 bases left in between. This CDR3 is 13 amino acids long. Germline V gene data show CDR1 as ENHRY and CDR2 as SYGVKD. CDR3 sequence reads: CAISRQDGEKLFF. DNA of the CDR3: TGTGCCATCAGTCGACAGGACGGTGAAAAACTGTTTTTT.

V and J are TRBV7-2 and TRBJ2-7, with TRBD1 matching 12 bases. Germline lookup yields CDR1 SGHTA and CDR2 FQGNSA. Trimming cost V 3 bases and J 6 bases; bases outside gene matches: 6. The CDR3 spans 15 residues. CDR3 sequence: CASSLTGTGGGEQYF. For the CDR3, the DNA is TGTGCCAGCAGCTTGACCGGGACAGGGGGCGGCGAGCAGTACTTC.

Only one count was recorded for this clonotype. V gene TRBV2 combines with J gene TRBJ2-7, with D tentatively TRBD2 (5 bases). This CDR3 has 14 residues. Trimming cost V 5 bases and J 0 bases, with 11 bases left between them. From germline, CDR1 is SNHLY and CDR2 FYNNEI. In DNA, the CDR3 is TGTGCCAGCAGTCTACGCGGGCACTCCTACGAGCAGTACTTC. Translating gives CASSLRGHSYEQYF.

This rearrangement joins TRBV7-2 to TRBJ2-5; 9 bases line up with TRBD2. The CDR3 length is 15 residues. Germline CDR1 SGHTA, CDR2 FQGNSA. J lost 5 bases, V lost 3 bases, and 7 bases had no gene match. The CDR3 nucleotides read TGTGCCAGCAGCTTCAGAGGGACTAGCTGGGAGACCCAGTACTTC. This encodes CASSFRGTSWETQYF.

V and J are TRBV29-1 and TRBJ1-5; tentative D call: TRBD1 (5 bases). With 8 bases removed from V and 2 bases from J, the gap between germline ends came to 10 bases. The CDR3 spans 12 residues. CDR1 and CDR2 (germline): SQVTM, ANQGSEA. For the CDR3, the DNA is TGCAGCTTAGGGGTGGGCAATCAGCCCCAGCATTTT. Translation: CSLGVGNQPQHF.

The chain carries TRBV24-1 and TRBJ1-4, with D maybe TRBD1 (6 bases). The CDR3 sequence is 14 residues long. V was trimmed by 2 bases and J by 7 bases, leaving 10 bases between them. The germline gives CDR1 KGHDR, CDR2 SFDVKD. The chain's CDR3 is CATSDSGATEKLFF. The CDR3 region has the DNA TGTGCCACCAGTGATTCGGGGGCGACTGAAAAACTGTTTTTT.

This clonotype appeared a few times. The CDR3 is CASSMRPQLNTEAFF. The CDR3, as DNA: TGTGCCAGTAGTATGAGACCGCAGCTGAACACTGAAGCTTTCTTT. J is TRBJ1-1 and V is TRBV19, with D unclear. The length of the CDR3 is 15 residues. In germline, CDR1 is LNHDA, CDR2 SQIVND (reference sequence). Trimming took 3 bases from V and 0 from J, leaving 11 bases between them.

In this sample, this clonotype turned up once. The J gene is TRBJ1-3, the V gene TRBV12-3 or TRBV12-4; D uncertain. V was trimmed by 0 bases and J by 0 bases, leaving 12 bases between them. The CDR3 loop spans 17 amino acids. The CDR3 DNA follows: TGTGCCAGCAGTTTAGCGGAAGAAACCCTCTCTGGAAACACCATATATTTT. Translated: CASSLAEETLSGNTIYF.

This clonotype appeared a few times. The chain is built from TRBV10-3 and TRBJ2-3; D remains unclear. Trimming stripped 0 bases from V and 2 bases from J, with 6 bases between. The CDR3 runs 14 residues. Germline loops: CDR1 ENHRY, CDR2 SYGVKD. Here the CDR3 reads CAISESGNTDTQYF. CDR3 DNA: TGTGCCATCAGTGAGTCCGGCAACACAGATACGCAGTATTTT.